The entry below gives a single TCR beta chain sequence along with its context. The data stem from a study of blood T cell repertoires in COVID-19. Per germline, CDR1 KGHSH and CDR2 LQKENI. This CDR3 has 14 residues. The germline V and J ends were trimmed by 3 bases and 3 bases, with 11 bases remaining between them. The table came from immunoSEQ multiplex PCR; TCRdb's copy has only in-frame clones and leaves some out. The sample has 150,000 to 200,000 clones; 90% are singletons. Material for sequencing was peripheral blood. The chain recombines TRBV18 with TRBJ1-2, with D maybe TRBD1 (6 bases). The source is a middle-aged man with acute or convalescent COVID-19. CDR3 region: CASSPGQTYYGYTF. DNA of the CDR3: TGTGCCAGCTCACCCGGACAGACGTACTATGGCTACACCTTC.